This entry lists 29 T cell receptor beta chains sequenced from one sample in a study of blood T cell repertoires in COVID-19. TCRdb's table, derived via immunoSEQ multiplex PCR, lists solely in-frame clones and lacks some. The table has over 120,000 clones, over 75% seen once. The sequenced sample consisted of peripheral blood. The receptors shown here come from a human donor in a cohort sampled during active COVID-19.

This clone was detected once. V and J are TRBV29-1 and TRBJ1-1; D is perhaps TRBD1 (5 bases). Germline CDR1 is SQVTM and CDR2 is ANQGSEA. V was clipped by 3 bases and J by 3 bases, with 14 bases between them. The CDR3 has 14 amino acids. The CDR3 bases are TGCAGCGTTGAGCTGCGGGGGGTTGACACTGAAGCTTTCTTT. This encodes CSVELRGVDTEAFF.

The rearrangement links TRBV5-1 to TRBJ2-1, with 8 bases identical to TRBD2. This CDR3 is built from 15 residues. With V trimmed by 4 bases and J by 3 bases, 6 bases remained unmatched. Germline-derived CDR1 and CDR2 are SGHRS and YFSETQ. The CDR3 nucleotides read TGCGCCAGCAGCCGAACTAGCGGAGTCTACAATGAGCAGTTCTTC. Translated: CASSRTSGVYNEQFF. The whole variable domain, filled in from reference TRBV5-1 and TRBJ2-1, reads KAGVTQTPRYLIKTRGQQVTLSCSPISGHRSVSWYQQTPGQGLQFLFEYFSETQRNKGNFPGRFSGRQFSNSRSEMNVSTLELGDSALYLCASSRTSGVYNEQFFGPGTRLTVL.

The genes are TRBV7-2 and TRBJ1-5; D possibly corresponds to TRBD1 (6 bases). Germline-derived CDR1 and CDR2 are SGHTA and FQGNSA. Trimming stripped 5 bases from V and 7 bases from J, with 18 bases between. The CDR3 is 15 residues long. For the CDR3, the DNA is TGTGCCAGCAGCCCTTTTGGGGGGGGCAGACAGCCCCAGCATTTT. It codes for CASSPFGGGRQPQHF.

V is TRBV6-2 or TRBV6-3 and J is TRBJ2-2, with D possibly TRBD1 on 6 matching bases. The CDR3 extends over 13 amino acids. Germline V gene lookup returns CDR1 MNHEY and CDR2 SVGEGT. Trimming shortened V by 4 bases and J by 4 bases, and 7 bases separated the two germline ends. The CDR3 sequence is CASSWGRTGELFF. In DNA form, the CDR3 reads TGTGCCAGCAGTTGGGGGCGCACCGGGGAGCTGTTTTTT.

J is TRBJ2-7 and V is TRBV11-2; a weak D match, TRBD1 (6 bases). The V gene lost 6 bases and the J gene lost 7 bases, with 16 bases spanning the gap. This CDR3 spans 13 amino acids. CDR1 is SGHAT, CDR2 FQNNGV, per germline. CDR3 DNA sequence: TGTGCCAGCAGTCCAGGGGCACGAGGGGAGCAGTACTTC. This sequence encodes CASSPGARGEQYF.

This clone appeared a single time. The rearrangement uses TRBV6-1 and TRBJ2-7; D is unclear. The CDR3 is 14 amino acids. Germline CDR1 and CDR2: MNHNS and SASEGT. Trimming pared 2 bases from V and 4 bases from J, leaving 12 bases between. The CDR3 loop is CASSESPKSYEQYF. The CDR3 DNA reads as TGTGCCAGCAGTGAATCGCCTAAGTCATACGAGCAGTACTTC.

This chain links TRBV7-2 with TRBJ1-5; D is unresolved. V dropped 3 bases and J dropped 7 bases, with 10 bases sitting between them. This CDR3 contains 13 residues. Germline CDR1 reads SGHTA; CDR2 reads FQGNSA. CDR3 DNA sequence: TGTGCCAGCAGCTTCCGGTCGGGGCAGCCCCAGCATTTT. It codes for CASSFRSGQPQHF.

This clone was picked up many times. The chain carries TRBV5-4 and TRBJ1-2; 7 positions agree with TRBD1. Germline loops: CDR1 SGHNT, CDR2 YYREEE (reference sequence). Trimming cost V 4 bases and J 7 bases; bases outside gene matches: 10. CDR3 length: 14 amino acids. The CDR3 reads CASSLTQGRGGYTF. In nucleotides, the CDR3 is TGTGCCAGCAGCCTAACACAGGGGAGAGGTGGCTACACCTTC. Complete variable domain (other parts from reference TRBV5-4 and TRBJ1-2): ETGVTQSPTHLIKTRGQQVTLRCSSQSGHNTVSWYQQALGQGPQFIFQYYREEENGRGNFPPRFSGLQFPNYSSELNVNALELDDSALYLCASSLTQGRGGYTFGSGTRLTVV.

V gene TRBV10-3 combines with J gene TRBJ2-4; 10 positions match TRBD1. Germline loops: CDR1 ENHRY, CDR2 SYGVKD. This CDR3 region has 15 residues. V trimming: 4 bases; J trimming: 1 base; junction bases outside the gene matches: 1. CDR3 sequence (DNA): TGTGCCATCAGTGGGACAGGGGGTGCCAAAAACATTCAGTACTTC. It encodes CAISGTGGAKNIQYF.

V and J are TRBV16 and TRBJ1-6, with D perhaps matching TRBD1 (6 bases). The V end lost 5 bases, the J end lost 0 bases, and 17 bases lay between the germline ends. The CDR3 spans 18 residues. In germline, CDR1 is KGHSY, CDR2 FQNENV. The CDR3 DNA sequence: TGTGCCAGCAGCTCAGTGGTTACAGGGAGCTCCTATAATTCACCCCTCCACTTT. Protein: CASSSVVTGSSYNSPLHF.

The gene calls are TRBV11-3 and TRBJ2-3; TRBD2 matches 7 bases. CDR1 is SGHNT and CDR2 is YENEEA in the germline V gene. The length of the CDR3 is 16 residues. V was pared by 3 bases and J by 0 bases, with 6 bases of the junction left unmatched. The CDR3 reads CASSFNPSGSTDTQYF. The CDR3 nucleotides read TGTGCCAGCAGCTTCAATCCTAGCGGTAGCACAGATACGCAGTATTTT. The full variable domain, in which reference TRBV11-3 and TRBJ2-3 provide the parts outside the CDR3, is EAGVVQSPRYKIIEKKQPVAFWCNPISGHNTLYWYLQNLGQGPELLIRYENEEAVDDSQLPKDRFSAERLKGVDSTLKIQPAELGDSAVYLCASSFNPSGSTDTQYFGPGTRLTVL.

CDR3 nucleotides: TGTGCCAGCTCACGTTCGGGGGCCTACGAGCAGTACGTC. Translation gives CASSRSGAYEQYV. The chain links TRBV18 to TRBJ2-7; D perhaps matches TRBD2 (6 bases). CDR1 and CDR2 from the germline V gene are KGHSH and LQKENI. V was cut by 4 bases and J by 2 bases, with 9 bases left in between. This CDR3 comprises 13 residues.

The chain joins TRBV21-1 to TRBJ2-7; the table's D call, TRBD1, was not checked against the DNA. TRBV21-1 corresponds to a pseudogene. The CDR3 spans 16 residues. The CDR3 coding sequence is TGTGCCAGCAGCAAGAGACAGGGGGCTTGTCCCTACGAGCAGTACGTC. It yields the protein CASSKRQGACPYEQYV.

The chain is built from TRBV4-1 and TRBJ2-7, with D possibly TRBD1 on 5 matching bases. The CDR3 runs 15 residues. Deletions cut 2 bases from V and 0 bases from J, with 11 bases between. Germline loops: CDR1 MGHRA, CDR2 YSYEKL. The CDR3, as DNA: TGCGCCAGCAGCCAATCACAGGACCTCTCCTACGAGCAGTACTTC. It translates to CASSQSQDLSYEQYF.

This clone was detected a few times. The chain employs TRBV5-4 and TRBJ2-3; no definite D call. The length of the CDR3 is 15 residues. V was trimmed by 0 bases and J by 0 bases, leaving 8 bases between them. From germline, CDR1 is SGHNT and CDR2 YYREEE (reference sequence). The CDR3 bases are TGTGCCAGCAGCTTGGAATCGTCTAGCACAGATACGCAGTATTTT. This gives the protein CASSLESSSTDTQYF.

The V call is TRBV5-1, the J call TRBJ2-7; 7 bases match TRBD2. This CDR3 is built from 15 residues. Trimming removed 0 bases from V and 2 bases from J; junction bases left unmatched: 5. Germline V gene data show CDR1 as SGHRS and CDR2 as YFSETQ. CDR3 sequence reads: CASSLEAGIAYEQYF. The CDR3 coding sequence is TGCGCCAGCAGCTTGGAAGCGGGGATAGCCTACGAGCAGTACTTC.

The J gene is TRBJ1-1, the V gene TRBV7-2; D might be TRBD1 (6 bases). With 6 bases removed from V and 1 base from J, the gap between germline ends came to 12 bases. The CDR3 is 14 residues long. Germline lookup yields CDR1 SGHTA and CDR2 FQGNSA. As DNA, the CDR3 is TGTGCCAGCAGTCTTAGGACAGCGAACACTGAAGCTTTCTTT. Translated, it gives CASSLRTANTEAFF.

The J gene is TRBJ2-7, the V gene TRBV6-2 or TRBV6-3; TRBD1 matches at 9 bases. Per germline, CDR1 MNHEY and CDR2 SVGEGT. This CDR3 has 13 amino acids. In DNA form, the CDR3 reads TGTGCCAGCAGTGTCCCCGGGACAGGGACACATTATGTC. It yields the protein CASSVPGTGTHYV.

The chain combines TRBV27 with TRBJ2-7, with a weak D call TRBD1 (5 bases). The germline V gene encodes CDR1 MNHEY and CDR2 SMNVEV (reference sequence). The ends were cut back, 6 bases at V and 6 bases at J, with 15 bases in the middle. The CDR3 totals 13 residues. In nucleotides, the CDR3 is TGTGCCAGCAGAATAAATGGGGCAGGCGAGCAGTACGTC. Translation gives CASRINGAGEQYV.

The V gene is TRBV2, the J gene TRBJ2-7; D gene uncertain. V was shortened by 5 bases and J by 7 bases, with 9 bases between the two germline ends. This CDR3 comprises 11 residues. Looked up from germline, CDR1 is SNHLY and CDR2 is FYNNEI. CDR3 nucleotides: TGTGCCAGCAGTCCCCTTCAGGAGCAGTACTTC. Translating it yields CASSPLQEQYF.

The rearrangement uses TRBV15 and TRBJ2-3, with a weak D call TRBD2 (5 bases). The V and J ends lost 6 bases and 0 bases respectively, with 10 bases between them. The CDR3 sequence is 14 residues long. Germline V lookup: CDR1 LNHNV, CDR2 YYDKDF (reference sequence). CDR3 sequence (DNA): TGTGCCACCAGTCTCAGCGGTAGCACAGATACGCAGTATTTT. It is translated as CATSLSGSTDTQYF.

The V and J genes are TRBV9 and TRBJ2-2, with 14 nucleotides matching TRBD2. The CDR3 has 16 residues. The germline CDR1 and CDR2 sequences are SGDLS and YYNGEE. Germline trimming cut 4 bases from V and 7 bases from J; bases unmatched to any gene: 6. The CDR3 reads CASSPWTSGGIGELFF. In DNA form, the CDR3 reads TGTGCCAGCAGCCCTTGGACTAGCGGGGGGATCGGGGAGCTGTTTTTT.

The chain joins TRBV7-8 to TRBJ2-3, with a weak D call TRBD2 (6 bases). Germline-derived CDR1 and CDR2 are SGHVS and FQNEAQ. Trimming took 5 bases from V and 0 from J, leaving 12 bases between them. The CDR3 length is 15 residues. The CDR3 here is CASSPAGTSTDTQYF. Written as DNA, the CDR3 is TGTGCCAGCAGCCCCGCCGGGACTAGCACAGATACGCAGTATTTT.

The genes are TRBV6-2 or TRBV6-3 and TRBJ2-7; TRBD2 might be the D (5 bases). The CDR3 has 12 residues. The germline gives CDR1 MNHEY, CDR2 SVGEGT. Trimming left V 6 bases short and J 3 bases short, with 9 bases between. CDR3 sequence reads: CASSQRGYEQYF. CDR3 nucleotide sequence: TGTGCCAGCAGCCAACGGGGCTACGAGCAGTACTTC.

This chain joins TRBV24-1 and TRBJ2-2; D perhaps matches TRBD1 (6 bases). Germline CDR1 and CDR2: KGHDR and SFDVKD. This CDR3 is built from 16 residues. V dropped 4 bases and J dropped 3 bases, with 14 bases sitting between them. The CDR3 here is CATSDPTGIDTGELFF. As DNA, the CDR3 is TGTGCCACCAGTGACCCTACAGGGATTGACACCGGGGAGCTGTTTTTT.

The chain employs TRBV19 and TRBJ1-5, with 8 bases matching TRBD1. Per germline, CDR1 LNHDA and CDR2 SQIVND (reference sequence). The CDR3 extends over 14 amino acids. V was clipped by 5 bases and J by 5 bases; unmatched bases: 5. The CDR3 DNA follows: TGTGCCAGTAGTTGGACAGGGAGAGATCAGCCCCAGCATTTT. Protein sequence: CASSWTGRDQPQHF.

CDR3 DNA sequence: TGCGCCAGCAGCCAACAAACAACAACTAATGAAAAACTGTTTTTT. Its translation is CASSQQTTTNEKLFF. J is TRBJ1-4 and V is TRBV4-3; no definite D call. V dropped 2 bases and J dropped 0 bases, with 7 bases sitting between them. CDR1 and CDR2 (germline): LGHNA, YSLEER. The CDR3 extends over 15 amino acids.

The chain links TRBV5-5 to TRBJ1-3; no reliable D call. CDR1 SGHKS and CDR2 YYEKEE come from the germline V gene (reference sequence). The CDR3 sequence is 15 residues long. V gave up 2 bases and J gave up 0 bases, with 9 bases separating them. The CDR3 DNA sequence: TGTGCCAGCAGCTTCTCTCGCGACTCTGGAAACACCATATATTTT. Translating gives CASSFSRDSGNTIYF.

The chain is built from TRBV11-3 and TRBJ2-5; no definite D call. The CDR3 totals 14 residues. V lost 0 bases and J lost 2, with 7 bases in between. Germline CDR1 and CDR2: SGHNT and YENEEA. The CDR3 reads CASSLEAVQETQYF. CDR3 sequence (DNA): TGTGCCAGCAGCTTAGAGGCAGTTCAAGAGACCCAGTACTTC.